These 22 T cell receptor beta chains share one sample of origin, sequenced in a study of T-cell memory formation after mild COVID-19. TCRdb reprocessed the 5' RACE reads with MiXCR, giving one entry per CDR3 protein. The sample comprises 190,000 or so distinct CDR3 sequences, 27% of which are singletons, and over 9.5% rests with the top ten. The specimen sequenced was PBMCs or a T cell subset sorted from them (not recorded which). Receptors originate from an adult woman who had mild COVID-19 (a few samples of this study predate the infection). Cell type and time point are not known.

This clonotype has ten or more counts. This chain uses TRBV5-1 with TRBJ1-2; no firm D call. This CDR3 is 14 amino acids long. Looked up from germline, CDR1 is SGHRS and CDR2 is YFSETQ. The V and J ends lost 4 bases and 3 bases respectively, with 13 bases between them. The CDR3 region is CASSQLTPDYGYTF. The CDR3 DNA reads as TGCGCCAGCAGCCAACTTACCCCGGACTATGGCTACACCTTC.

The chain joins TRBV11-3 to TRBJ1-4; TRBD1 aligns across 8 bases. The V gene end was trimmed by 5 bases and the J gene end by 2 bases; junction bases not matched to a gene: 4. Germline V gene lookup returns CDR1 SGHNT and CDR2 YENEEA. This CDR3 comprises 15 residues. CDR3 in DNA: TGTGCCAGCAGCGCAAACAGGGGGACTAATGAAAAACTGTTTTTT. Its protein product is CASSANRGTNEKLFF.

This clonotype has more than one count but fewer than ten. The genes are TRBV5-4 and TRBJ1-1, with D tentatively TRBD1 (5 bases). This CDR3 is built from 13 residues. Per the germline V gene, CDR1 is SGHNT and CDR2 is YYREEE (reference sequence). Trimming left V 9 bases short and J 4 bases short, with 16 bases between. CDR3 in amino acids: CAIETAGFTEAFF. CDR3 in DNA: TGTGCCATAGAGACAGCGGGATTCACTGAAGCTTTCTTT.

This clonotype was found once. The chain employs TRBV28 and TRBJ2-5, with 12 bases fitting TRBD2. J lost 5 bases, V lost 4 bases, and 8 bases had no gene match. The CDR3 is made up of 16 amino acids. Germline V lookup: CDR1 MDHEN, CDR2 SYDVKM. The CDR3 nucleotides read TGTGCCAGCAGTTCTTCTCTAGCGGGGGGGTTGGAGACCCAGTACTTC. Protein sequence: CASSSSLAGGLETQYF.

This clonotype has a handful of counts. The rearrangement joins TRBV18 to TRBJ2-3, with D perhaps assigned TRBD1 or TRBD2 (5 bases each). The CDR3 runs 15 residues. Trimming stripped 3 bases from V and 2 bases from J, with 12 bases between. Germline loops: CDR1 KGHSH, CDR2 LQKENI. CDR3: CASSPVGAPTDTQYF. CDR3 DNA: TGTGCCAGCTCACCGGTCGGGGCCCCCACAGATACGCAGTATTTT.

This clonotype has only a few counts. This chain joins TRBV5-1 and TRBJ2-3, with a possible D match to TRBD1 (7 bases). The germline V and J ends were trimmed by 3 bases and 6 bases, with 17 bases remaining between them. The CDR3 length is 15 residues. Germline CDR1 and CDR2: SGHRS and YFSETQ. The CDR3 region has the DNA TGCGCCAGCAGCTCCCGGGACCCAGGGGGGGATACGCAGTATTTT. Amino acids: CASSSRDPGGDTQYF.

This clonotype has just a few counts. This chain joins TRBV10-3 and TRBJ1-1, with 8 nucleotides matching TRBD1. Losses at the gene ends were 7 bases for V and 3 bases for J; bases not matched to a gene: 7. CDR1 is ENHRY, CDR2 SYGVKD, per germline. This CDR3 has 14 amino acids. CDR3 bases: TGTGCCATCAAATCAACAGGGGGGTACACTGAAGCTTTCTTT. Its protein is CAIKSTGGYTEAFF.

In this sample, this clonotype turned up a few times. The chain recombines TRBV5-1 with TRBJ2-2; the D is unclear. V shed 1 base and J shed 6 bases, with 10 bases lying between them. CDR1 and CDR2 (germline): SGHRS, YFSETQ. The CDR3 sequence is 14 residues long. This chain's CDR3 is CASSLPTPPGELFF. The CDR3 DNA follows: TGCGCCAGCAGCTTGCCCACACCCCCCGGGGAGCTGTTTTTT.

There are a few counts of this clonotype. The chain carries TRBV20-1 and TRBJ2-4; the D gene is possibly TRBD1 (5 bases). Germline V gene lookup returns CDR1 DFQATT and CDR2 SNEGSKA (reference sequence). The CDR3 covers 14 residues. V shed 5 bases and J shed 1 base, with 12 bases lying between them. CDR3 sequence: CSAYRQSAKNIQYF. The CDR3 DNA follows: TGCAGTGCTTACAGACAGAGCGCCAAAAACATTCAGTACTTC.

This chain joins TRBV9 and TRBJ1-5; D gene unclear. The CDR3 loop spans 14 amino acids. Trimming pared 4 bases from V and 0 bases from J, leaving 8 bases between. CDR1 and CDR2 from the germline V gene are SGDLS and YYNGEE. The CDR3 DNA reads TGTGCCAGCAGCCCATGGGATAGCAATCAGCCCCAGCATTTT. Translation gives CASSPWDSNQPQHF.

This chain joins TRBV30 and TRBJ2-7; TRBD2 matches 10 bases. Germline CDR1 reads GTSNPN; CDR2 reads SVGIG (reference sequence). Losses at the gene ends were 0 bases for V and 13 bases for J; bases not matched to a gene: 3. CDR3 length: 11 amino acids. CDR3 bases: TGTGCCTGGAGTGTGTCTAGCGGGAGATACTTC. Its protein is CAWSVSSGRYF.

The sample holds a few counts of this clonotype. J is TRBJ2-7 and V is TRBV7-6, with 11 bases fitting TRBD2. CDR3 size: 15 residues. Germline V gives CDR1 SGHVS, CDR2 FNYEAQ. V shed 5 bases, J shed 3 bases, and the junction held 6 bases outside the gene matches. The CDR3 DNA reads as TGTGCCAGCAGCCGAGGGACTAGCGGCTTCTACGAGCAGTACTTC. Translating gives CASSRGTSGFYEQYF.

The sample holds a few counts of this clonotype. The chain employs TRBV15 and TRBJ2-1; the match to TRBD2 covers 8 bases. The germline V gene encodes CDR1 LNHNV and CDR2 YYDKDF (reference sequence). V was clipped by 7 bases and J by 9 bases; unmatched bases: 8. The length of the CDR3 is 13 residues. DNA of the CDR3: TGTGCCACCAACCAGCGGGAGAGGGGTGAGCAGTTCTTC. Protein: CATNQRERGEQFF.

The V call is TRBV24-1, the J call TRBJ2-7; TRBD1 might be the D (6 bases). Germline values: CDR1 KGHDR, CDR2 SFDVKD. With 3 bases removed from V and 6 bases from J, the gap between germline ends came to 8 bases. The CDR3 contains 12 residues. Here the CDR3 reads CATSDTGLEQYF. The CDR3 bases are TGTGCCACCAGTGATACAGGGCTCGAGCAGTACTTC.

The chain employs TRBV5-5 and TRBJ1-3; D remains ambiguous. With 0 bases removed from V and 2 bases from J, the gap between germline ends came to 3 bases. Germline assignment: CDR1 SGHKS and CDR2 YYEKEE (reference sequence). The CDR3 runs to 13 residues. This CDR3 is CASSLGAGNTIYF. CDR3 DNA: TGTGCCAGCAGCTTGGGTGCTGGAAACACCATATATTTT.

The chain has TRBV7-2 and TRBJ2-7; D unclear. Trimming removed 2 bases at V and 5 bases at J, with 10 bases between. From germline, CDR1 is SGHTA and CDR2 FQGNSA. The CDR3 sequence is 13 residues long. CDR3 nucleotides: TGTGCCAGCAGCTTAAGGCGCGCGGACGAGCAGTACTTC. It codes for CASSLRRADEQYF.

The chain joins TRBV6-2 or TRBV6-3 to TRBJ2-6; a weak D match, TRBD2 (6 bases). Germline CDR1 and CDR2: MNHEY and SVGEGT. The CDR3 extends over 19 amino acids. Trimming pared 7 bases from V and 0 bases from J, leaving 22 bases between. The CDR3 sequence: CASTNPSGLTNSGANVLTF. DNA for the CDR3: TGTGCCAGCACCAACCCATCGGGACTTACGAACTCTGGGGCCAACGTCCTGACTTTC.

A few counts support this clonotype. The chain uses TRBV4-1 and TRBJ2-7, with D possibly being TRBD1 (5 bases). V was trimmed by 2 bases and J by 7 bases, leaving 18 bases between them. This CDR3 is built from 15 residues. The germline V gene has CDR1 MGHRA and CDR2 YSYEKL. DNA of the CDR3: TGCGCCAGCAGCCAAACGGGTCAGGGATTTTTGGAGCAGTACTTC. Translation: CASSQTGQGFLEQYF.

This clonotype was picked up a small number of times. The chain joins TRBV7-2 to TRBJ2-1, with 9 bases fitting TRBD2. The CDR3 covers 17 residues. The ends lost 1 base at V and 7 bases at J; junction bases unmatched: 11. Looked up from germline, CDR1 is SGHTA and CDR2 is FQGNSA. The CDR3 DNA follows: TGTGCCAGCAGCTTAGACCTCCTTCGCGGGAGGGGAAATGAGCAGTTCTTC. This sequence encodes CASSLDLLRGRGNEQFF.

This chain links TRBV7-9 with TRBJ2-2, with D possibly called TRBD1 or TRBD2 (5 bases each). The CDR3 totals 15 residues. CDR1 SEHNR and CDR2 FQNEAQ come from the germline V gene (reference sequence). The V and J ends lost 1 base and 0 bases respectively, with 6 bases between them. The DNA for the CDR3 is TGTGCCAGCAGCTTAGAGGGACCGAACACCGGGGAGCTGTTTTTT. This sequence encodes CASSLEGPNTGELFF.

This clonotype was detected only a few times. DNA for the CDR3: TGCAGCGTTGAAGATGGTCGGGGGGGCGAGACCCAGTACTTC. This encodes CSVEDGRGGETQYF. The chain combines TRBV29-1 with TRBJ2-5, with TRBD2 matching over 8 bases. Germline lookup yields CDR1 SQVTM and CDR2 ANQGSEA. The CDR3 extends over 14 amino acids. Trimming took 0 bases from V and 5 from J; bases not matched to a gene: 5.

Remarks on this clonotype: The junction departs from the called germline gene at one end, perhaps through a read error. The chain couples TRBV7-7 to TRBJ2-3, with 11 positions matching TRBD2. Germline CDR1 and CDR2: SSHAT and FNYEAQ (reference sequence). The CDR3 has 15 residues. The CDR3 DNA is TGTGCCAGCAGCTTGACTAGCGGGGACACAGATACGCATTATTTT. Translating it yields CASSLTSGDTDTHYF.